The source of this T cell receptor beta chain is a study of cytomegalovirus exposure and HLA in healthy donors. Study as a whole: An earlier analysis identified more than 90 million unique TCR beta sequences in some 180 million T cells.

A remark on this clone: The antigen remains undetermined.

Notes on the study in general: TCR beta V segments were, for the most part, productive about 87% or about 30% of the time in an earlier analysis. A list of about 160 TCR beta chains associated with cytomegalovirus was given. A later look showed TCR association rates differing by HLA locus, highest for DRB1 and lowest for HLA-C.

The PCR made use of 60 Vbeta and 13 Jbeta primers. Data came from immunoSEQ multiplex PCR; TCRdb stores just in-frame clones and leaves some out. The sample lists some 150,000 clones; roughly 80% were seen once. V was cut by 4 bases and J by 5 bases, with 11 bases left in between. Germline CDR1 reads SGHAT; CDR2 reads FQNNGV. The CDR3 totals 13 residues. The V and J genes are TRBV11-2 and TRBJ2-5; D possibly corresponds to TRBD2 (5 bases). What was sequenced was PBMCs. This clonotype originated in a young man in good health and CMV-seropositive. Here the CDR3 DNA reads TGTGCCAGCAGCTCCGGGGTCCGGGAGACCCAGTACTTC. Its translation: CASSSGVRETQYF.